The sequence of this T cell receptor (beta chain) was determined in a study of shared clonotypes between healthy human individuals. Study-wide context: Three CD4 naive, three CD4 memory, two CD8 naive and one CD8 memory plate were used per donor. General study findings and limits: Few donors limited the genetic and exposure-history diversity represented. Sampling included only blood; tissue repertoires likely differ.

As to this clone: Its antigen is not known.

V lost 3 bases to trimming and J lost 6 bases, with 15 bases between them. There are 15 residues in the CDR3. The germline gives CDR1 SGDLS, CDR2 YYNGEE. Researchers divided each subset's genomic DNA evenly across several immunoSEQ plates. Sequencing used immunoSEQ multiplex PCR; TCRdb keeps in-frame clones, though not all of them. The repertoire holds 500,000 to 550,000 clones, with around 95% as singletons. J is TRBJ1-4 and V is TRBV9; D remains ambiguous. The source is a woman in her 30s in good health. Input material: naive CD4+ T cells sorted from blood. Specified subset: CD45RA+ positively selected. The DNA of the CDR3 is TGTGCCAGCAGCGCCTCACTGCCTCCGTATGAAAAACTGTTTTTT. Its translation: CASSASLPPYEKLFF.